The sequence of this T cell receptor (beta chain) was determined in a study of blood T cell repertoires in COVID-19. Comments on this clone: Additional DNA sequences in this sample encode the identical CDR3.

Germline V gene lookup returns CDR1 MDHEN and CDR2 SYDVKM. This CDR3 comprises 14 residues. Trimming took 6 bases from V and 5 from J, leaving 16 bases between them. Seattle researchers signed up patients amid active infection and tracked them longitudinally. Original handling: From reference gene primer amplification, estimates of nucleated cell counts were derived. The table came from immunoSEQ multiplex PCR; TCRdb's copy has only in-frame clones and leaves some out. The V and J calls and clone size are taken from that table; D and trimming were inferred from the DNA. The sample lists 300,000 to 350,000 clones, roughly 90% occurring once.

This chain joins TRBV28 and TRBJ2-5, with D perhaps TRBD1 (5 bases). The origin of this receptor is a woman in her 30s with COVID-19, enrolled during active disease. The specimen was peripheral blood. The CDR3 spells CASRSQGGGETQYF. For the CDR3, the DNA is TGTGCCAGCAGGTCCCAGGGTGGTGGTGAGACCCAGTACTTC.